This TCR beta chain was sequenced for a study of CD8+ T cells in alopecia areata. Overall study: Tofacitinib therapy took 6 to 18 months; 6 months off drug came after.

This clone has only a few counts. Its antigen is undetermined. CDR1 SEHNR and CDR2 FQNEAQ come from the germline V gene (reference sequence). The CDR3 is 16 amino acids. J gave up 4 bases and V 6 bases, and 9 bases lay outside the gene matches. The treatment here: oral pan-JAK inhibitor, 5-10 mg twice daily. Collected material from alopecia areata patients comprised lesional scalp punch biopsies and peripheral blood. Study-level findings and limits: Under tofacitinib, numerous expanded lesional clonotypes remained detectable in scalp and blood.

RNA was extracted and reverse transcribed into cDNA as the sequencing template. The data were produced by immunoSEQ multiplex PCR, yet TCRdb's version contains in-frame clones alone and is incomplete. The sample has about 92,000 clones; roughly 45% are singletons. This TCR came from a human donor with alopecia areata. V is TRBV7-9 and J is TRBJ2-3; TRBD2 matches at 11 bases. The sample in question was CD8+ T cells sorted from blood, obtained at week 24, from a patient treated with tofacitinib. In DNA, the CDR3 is TGTGCCAGCAGTCCTCCACTAGCGGGAGCCGCAGATACGCAGTATTTT. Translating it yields CASSPPLAGAADTQYF.